The T cell receptor beta chain described here comes from a study of blood T cell repertoires in COVID-19. About the study: Samples taken during acute and convalescent COVID-19 were collected in the United States, Italy and Spain. T cells, B-cell-depleted T cells, or PBMCs supplied cDNA or gDNA.

As originally analysed: It was from reference gene primer amplification that nucleated cell counts were estimated. TCRdb keeps only in-frame clones here, not all; method: immunoSEQ multiplex PCR. V and J calls and clone size are given by that table; D and trimming were obtained from the DNA. The profile shows roughly 140,000 clones, approximately 82% of them singletons. The V gene's germline CDR1 is SNHLY and CDR2 FYNNEI. The CDR3 has 13 residues. Trimming stripped 8 bases from V and 1 base from J, with 12 bases between. The chain employs TRBV2 and TRBJ2-7; D is uncertain. The sequence was obtained from a woman aged 45-59 years in a cohort sampled during active or convalescent COVID-19. Sequenced material: peripheral blood. CDR3 DNA sequence: TGTGCCAGCGTTCCGCCAGCGTCCTACGAGCAGTACTTC. Its protein product is CASVPPASYEQYF.